The present entry profiles one TCR beta chain with its context. This sample was included in a study of blood T cell repertoires in COVID-19. Background on the study: From T cells, B-cell-depleted T cells, or PBMCs came the material, which was cDNA or gDNA.

The repertoire was sequenced with immunoSEQ multiplex PCR; TCRdb's copy has only in-frame clones and lacks some. Altogether fewer than 110,000 clones are present, roughly 87% being singletons, with the ten largest covering 6.2%. Unmatched junction bases numbered 9, after V lost 4 bases and J lost 6 bases. The germline CDR1 and CDR2 sequences are MNHEY and SVGEGT. CDR3 length: 17 amino acids. This TCR derives from a human donor in a cohort sampled during active COVID-19. The sample was peripheral blood. The genes are TRBV6-2 or TRBV6-3 and TRBJ2-2, with 12 positions matching TRBD2. For the CDR3, the DNA is TGTGCCAGCAGTTTACTAGCGGGGGGCTCGAAGGCCGGGGAGCTGTTTTTT. It translates to CASSLLAGGSKAGELFF.